Listed below are T cell receptor beta chains from one sample, sequenced in a study of Ad26.COV2.S vaccination and SARS-CoV-2 variants. Produced via immunoSEQ multiplex PCR; TCRdb's table is partial and in-frame only. Among a few hundred thousand clones listed, 88% were seen once. The sample here was peripheral blood, taken in a trial of Ad26.COV2.S vaccine versus placebo. These receptors originate from a person between 18 and 65 years old who received the Ad26.COV2.S COVID-19 vaccine or a placebo. The CDR3 runs from the conserved cysteine through the conserved F or W. A D gene is named only where the DNA matches it firmly. Clone size is not always given. Where it is, it says once, few, many or a class for expanded clones.

>TRBV6-2/TRBV6-3|TRBJ2-7|NA|NA
TGTGCCTGCAGCCCTCCTTTAAGGGGCGAGCAGTACTTC
CACSPPLRGEQYF
>TRBV28|TRBJ1-5|NA|NA
TGTGCCAGCAGTTTAATAAACGGGTACAATCAGCCCCAGCATTTT
CASSLINGYNQPQHF
>TRBV9|TRBJ1-5|once|NA
TGTGCCAGCAGCGCAGGGGATCCCAATCAGCCCCAGCATTTT
CASSAGDPNQPQHF
>TRBV4-2|TRBJ2-2|NA|TRBD1
TGTGCCAGCAGCCAGAATTTGGGACAGAGGAACACCGGGGAGCTGTTTTTT
CASSQNLGQRNTGELFF
>TRBV7-8|TRBJ1-2|NA|TRBD1
TGTGCCAGCAGCCCCGGGGGGACAGGTCTCCATCATCGGGTAGACACCTTC
CASSPGGTGLHHRVDTF
>TRBV28|TRBJ2-1|NA|TRBD1
TGTGCCAGCAGTTTATATGGGGGACAGGGGGCTTACGGTGAGCAGTTCTTC
CASSLYGGQGAYGEQFF
>TRBV7-9|TRBJ2-3|NA|TRBD2
TGTGCCAGCAGCTCAACTAGCGGGGGCCCATACGATACGCAGTATTTT
CASSSTSGGPYDTQYF
>TRBV28|TRBJ1-3|NA|NA
TGTGCCAGCAGTTTACCTCGGCTGGGGAAAACTGGAAACACCATATATTTT
CASSLPRLGKTGNTIYF
>TRBV7-4|TRBJ1-2|once|NA
TGTGCCAGCAGCTTATGGCCTTCAGGAGCCTCTAACTATGGCTACACCTTC
CASSLWPSGASNYGYTF
>TRBV6-4|TRBJ2-2|NA|NA
TGTGCCAGCAGTGAAATCGTGCGCGGGGAGCTGTTTTTT
CASSEIVRGELFF
>TRBV4-1|TRBJ1-1|NA|TRBD1
TGCGCCAGCAGCCAATGGGACAGCCATGAAGCTTTCTTT
CASSQWDSHEAFF
>TRBV12-5|TRBJ1-2|NA|NA
TGTGCTAGTGGTTTGGGGCAGGGGTACTATGGCTACACCTTC
CASGLGQGYYGYTF
>TRBV13|TRBJ2-5|NA|NA
TGTGCCAGCAGCTTAGCTAACGGAGTAAAGTACTTC
CASSLANGVKYF
>TRBV15|TRBJ2-7|NA|NA
TGTGCCACCAGCAGAGCACGCACCGCCCAAGAGCAGTACTTC
CATSRARTAQEQYF
>TRBV7-9|TRBJ1-5|NA|NA
TGTGCCAGCAGCTTCGGCAGCTCGTTTGGGGTCGTTGATCAGCCCCAGCATTTT
CASSFGSSFGVVDQPQHF
>TRBV18|TRBJ2-3|NA|TRBD2
TGTGCCAGCTCACCACGGGAAGCGGGGGCCCCAGATACGCAGTATTTT
CASSPREAGAPDTQYF
>TRBV29-1|TRBJ1-4|NA|NA
TGCAGCGTTGCTGGTCCCCCGGGGGAGAGAGAAAAACTGTTTTTT
CSVAGPPGEREKLFF
>TRBV7-2|TRBJ2-3|once|NA
TGTGCCAGCAGCTTATTGACGTCCATTGGTGGGATACAGTATTTT
CASSLLTSIGGIQYF
>TRBV4-1|TRBJ2-1|NA|NA
TGCGCCAGCAGCAAAGACACTTACAATGAGCAGTTCTTC
CASSKDTYNEQFF
>TRBV12-5|TRBJ1-1|NA|NA
TGTGCTCCCATCCGGGGTCAGGGCACTGAAGCTTTCTTT
CAPIRGQGTEAFF
>TRBV11-1|TRBJ2-7|NA|TRBD1
TGTGCCAGCAGCTCAGTGGACAGGGGCATCTACGAGCAGTACTTC
CASSSVDRGIYEQYF
>TRBV4-2|TRBJ2-3|NA|TRBD2
TGTGCCAGCAGCCAAGAATCTAGCGGGGGGGCAGATACGCAGTATTTT
CASSQESSGGADTQYF